The rows below give T cell receptor beta chains drawn from one sample of a study of control samples from healthy donors and cancer patients. Repertoires were generated with immunoSEQ multiplex PCR, while TCRdb's copy carries only in-frame clones and drops some. The sample lists 130,000 or so clones, about 89% occurring once. Material: blood. The receptors were sampled from a man in his late teens or twenties in good health. CDR3s include the opening cysteine and the closing phenylalanine or tryptophan. The order of the fields is V gene, J gene, D gene, clone size, CDR3 DNA, CDR3 protein. A D gene is named only where the DNA matches it firmly. Part of the rows lack a size; the others show once, few, many or a class for expanded clones.

v_gene: TRBV11-2
j_gene: TRBJ1-1
d_gene: TRBD1
abundance: -
CDR3nt: TGTGCCAGCAGCTTAAATCCTCTCGGGACAGGGTTGAACACTGAAGCTTTCTTT
CDR3aa: CASSLNPLGTGLNTEAFF

v_gene: TRBV7-9
j_gene: TRBJ1-4
d_gene: -
abundance: -
CDR3nt: TGTGCCAGCAGACAAACCACCGTTAATGAAAAACTGTTTTTT
CDR3aa: CASRQTTVNEKLFF

v_gene: TRBV6-1
j_gene: TRBJ2-1
d_gene: TRBD2
abundance: -
CDR3nt: TGTGCCAGCAGTGAAGTGTGGCGGGGGGACCATGAGCAGTTCTTC
CDR3aa: CASSEVWRGDHEQFF

v_gene: TRBV5-5
j_gene: TRBJ2-7
d_gene: TRBD1
abundance: -
CDR3nt: TGTGCCAGCAGCCCCGTTGCGACAGGGATGTACGAGCAGTACTTC
CDR3aa: CASSPVATGMYEQYF

v_gene: TRBV30
j_gene: TRBJ1-5
d_gene: -
abundance: -
CDR3nt: TGTGCCTGGAGTGTATCCCGGGACATCCTTAGCAATCAGCCCCAGCATTTT
CDR3aa: CAWSVSRDILSNQPQHF

v_gene: TRBV5-1
j_gene: TRBJ1-1
d_gene: TRBD1
abundance: few
CDR3nt: TGCGCCAGCAGCCGGACAGGGAACACTGAAGCTTTCTTT
CDR3aa: CASSRTGNTEAFF

v_gene: TRBV15
j_gene: TRBJ1-3
d_gene: -
abundance: -
CDR3nt: TGTGCCACCACCCCGTGGGGAGGGTCTGGAAACACCATATATTTT
CDR3aa: CATTPWGGSGNTIYF

v_gene: TRBV10-3
j_gene: TRBJ2-3
d_gene: TRBD2
abundance: -
CDR3nt: TGTGCCATCAGTGCCGGGACTAGCGGGACAGATACGCAGTATTTT
CDR3aa: CAISAGTSGTDTQYF

v_gene: TRBV28
j_gene: TRBJ1-5
d_gene: -
abundance: -
CDR3nt: TGTGCCAGCGGGGCTCAAAGTTTGTATCAGCCCCAGCATTTT
CDR3aa: CASGAQSLYQPQHF

v_gene: TRBV5-6
j_gene: TRBJ1-2
d_gene: -
abundance: -
CDR3nt: TGTGCCAGCAGCTTGCGTCTGGGGAGCCCCATCTTTTATGGCTACACCTTC
CDR3aa: CASSLRLGSPIFYGYTF

v_gene: TRBV4-1
j_gene: TRBJ2-5
d_gene: -
abundance: -
CDR3nt: TGCGCCAGCAGCCCCAGCGAGGGGGGCCAAGAGACCCAGTACTTC
CDR3aa: CASSPSEGGQETQYF

v_gene: TRBV5-1
j_gene: TRBJ2-7
d_gene: TRBD1
abundance: -
CDR3nt: TGCGCCAGCTGGAAGGGGACAGGGTACTACGAGCAGTACTTC
CDR3aa: CASWKGTGYYEQYF

v_gene: TRBV30
j_gene: TRBJ1-3
d_gene: TRBD1
abundance: -
CDR3nt: TGTGCCTGGAGGCGAACCGGGACAGGGGTCGCGTACACCATATATTTT
CDR3aa: CAWRRTGTGVAYTIYF

v_gene: TRBV9
j_gene: TRBJ1-2
d_gene: -
abundance: -
CDR3nt: TGTGCCAGCAGCCTAGAAGATAGGGGCTACACCTTC
CDR3aa: CASSLEDRGYTF

v_gene: TRBV20-1
j_gene: TRBJ2-1
d_gene: -
abundance: -
CDR3nt: TGCAGTGCGGCCTTAAATGAGCAGTTCTTC
CDR3aa: CSAALNEQFF

v_gene: TRBV20-1
j_gene: TRBJ2-2
d_gene: -
abundance: -
CDR3nt: TGCAGTGCTAGGAGGGTCGGGGAGCTGTTTTTT
CDR3aa: CSARRVGELFF

v_gene: TRBV9
j_gene: TRBJ2-7
d_gene: TRBD1
abundance: few
CDR3nt: TGTGCCAGCAGCGCTACCGGACAGGGGGTCAGCGAGCAGTACTTC
CDR3aa: CASSATGQGVSEQYF

v_gene: TRBV6-5
j_gene: TRBJ1-2
d_gene: -
abundance: -
CDR3nt: TGTGCCAGCGGAGACTATCCCTATGGCTACACCTTC
CDR3aa: CASGDYPYGYTF

v_gene: TRBV7-9
j_gene: TRBJ2-7
d_gene: TRBD1
abundance: -
CDR3nt: TGTGCCAGCAGCCTTGACAGGGGGCTAGGTGGAGAGCAGTACTTC
CDR3aa: CASSLDRGLGGEQYF

v_gene: TRBV6-4
j_gene: TRBJ1-2
d_gene: -
abundance: -
CDR3nt: TGTGCCAGCAGTGAATCGGGGGCTGGGGCTAACTATGGCTACACCTTC
CDR3aa: CASSESGAGANYGYTF

v_gene: TRBV10-3
j_gene: TRBJ2-7
d_gene: -
abundance: -
CDR3nt: TGTGCCATCCAGGGTACGGGCTACGAGCAGTACTTC
CDR3aa: CAIQGTGYEQYF

v_gene: TRBV5-6
j_gene: TRBJ2-7
d_gene: -
abundance: -
CDR3nt: TGTGCCAGCAATGACCGCTCCTACGAGCAGTACTTC
CDR3aa: CASNDRSYEQYF

v_gene: TRBV19
j_gene: TRBJ2-3
d_gene: TRBD2
abundance: -
CDR3nt: TGTGCCAGTAGTGTCGCTAGCGGGGGAACAGATACGCAGTATTTT
CDR3aa: CASSVASGGTDTQYF

v_gene: TRBV9
j_gene: TRBJ1-1
d_gene: -
abundance: -
CDR3nt: TGTGCCAGCAGCGTAGTCCAGGGGAGGACTTTCTTT
CDR3aa: CASSVVQGRTFF

v_gene: TRBV4-3
j_gene: TRBJ1-1
d_gene: -
abundance: -
CDR3nt: TGCGCCAGCAGCCCAGGTCGCGAGGGTGACACTGAAGCTTTCTTT
CDR3aa: CASSPGREGDTEAFF

v_gene: TRBV5-1
j_gene: TRBJ2-1
d_gene: -
abundance: -
CDR3nt: TGCGCCAGCCAACAAGACACCTCCTCCTACAATGAGCAGTTCTTC
CDR3aa: CASQQDTSSYNEQFF

v_gene: TRBV6-1
j_gene: TRBJ1-5
d_gene: -
abundance: once
CDR3nt: TGTGCCAGCAGTGAGTTTTTGGGGGGCAATCAGCCCCAGCATTTT
CDR3aa: CASSEFLGGNQPQHF

v_gene: TRBV6-5
j_gene: TRBJ1-2
d_gene: -
abundance: -
CDR3nt: TGTGCCAGCAGTCCCCCCGACAGAACCTATGGCTACACCTTC
CDR3aa: CASSPPDRTYGYTF

v_gene: TRBV5-1
j_gene: TRBJ1-1
d_gene: -
abundance: -
CDR3nt: TGCGCCAGCAGCACGGACAGTGCCAACACTGAAGCTTTCTTT
CDR3aa: CASSTDSANTEAFF

v_gene: TRBV7-9
j_gene: TRBJ1-6
d_gene: -
abundance: -
CDR3nt: TGTGCCAGCAGCTTGTTTTGGGGGACGCAAAATTCACCCCTCCACTTT
CDR3aa: CASSLFWGTQNSPLHF

v_gene: TRBV19
j_gene: TRBJ1-6
d_gene: -
abundance: -
CDR3nt: TGTGCCAGTAGTGCGCGGGACGGCCTTAATTCACCCCTCCACTTT
CDR3aa: CASSARDGLNSPLHF

v_gene: TRBV6-6
j_gene: TRBJ2-7
d_gene: TRBD1
abundance: -
CDR3nt: TGTGCCAGCAGTCAACTCGGGCTTTTTGGGACAGGACACTACGAGCAGTACTTC
CDR3aa: CASSQLGLFGTGHYEQYF

v_gene: TRBV30
j_gene: TRBJ1-6
d_gene: -
abundance: -
CDR3nt: TGTGCCGGAAATGGCCGGGAGAGTTCACCCCTCCACTTT
CDR3aa: CAGNGRESSPLHF

v_gene: TRBV10-1
j_gene: TRBJ2-5
d_gene: TRBD1
abundance: -
CDR3nt: TGCGCCAGCAGCGGGACAGCACAAGAGACCCAGTACTTC
CDR3aa: CASSGTAQETQYF

v_gene: TRBV7-2
j_gene: TRBJ2-2
d_gene: -
abundance: -
CDR3nt: TGTGCCAGCAGCTTAGATGGACCCGGGGAGCTGTTTTTT
CDR3aa: CASSLDGPGELFF

v_gene: TRBV10-3
j_gene: TRBJ1-4
d_gene: -
abundance: -
CDR3nt: TGTGCCACCTCAGATGCAACTAATGAAAAACTGTTTTTT
CDR3aa: CATSDATNEKLFF

v_gene: TRBV5-5
j_gene: TRBJ2-5
d_gene: -
abundance: -
CDR3nt: TGTGCCAGCAACAAGGACAGTCTGGAGACCCAGTACTTC
CDR3aa: CASNKDSLETQYF

v_gene: TRBV4-1
j_gene: TRBJ2-1
d_gene: TRBD2
abundance: medium-sized
CDR3nt: TGCGCCAGCAGCCAAGAAGCGACTAGCGCCGGTGAGCAGTTCTTC
CDR3aa: CASSQEATSAGEQFF

v_gene: TRBV9
j_gene: TRBJ2-3
d_gene: TRBD2
abundance: -
CDR3nt: TGTGCCAGCAGCGTATGGGAGCGGGGGCCCCCGGGTAGGAGCACAGATACGCAGTATTTT
CDR3aa: CASSVWERGPPGRSTDTQYF

v_gene: TRBV4-1
j_gene: TRBJ1-6
d_gene: -
abundance: -
CDR3nt: TGCGCCAGCAGCCAAGGGTCGGGACCCGTTGCTTCACCCCTCCACTTT
CDR3aa: CASSQGSGPVASPLHF

v_gene: TRBV30
j_gene: TRBJ1-2
d_gene: -
abundance: -
CDR3nt: TGTGCCTACGTTGGGGGCTCCTATGGCTACACCTTC
CDR3aa: CAYVGGSYGYTF

v_gene: TRBV28
j_gene: TRBJ2-7
d_gene: TRBD1
abundance: -
CDR3nt: TGTGCCAGCGGCCAGGGACAGGGGAGCTCCTACGAGCAGTACTTC
CDR3aa: CASGQGQGSSYEQYF

v_gene: TRBV19
j_gene: TRBJ2-7
d_gene: -
abundance: -
CDR3nt: TGTGCCAGTAGTTCCTCTGCGGGGACCTACGAGCAGTACTTC
CDR3aa: CASSSSAGTYEQYF

v_gene: TRBV3-1/TRBV3-2
j_gene: TRBJ1-6
d_gene: TRBD1
abundance: -
CDR3nt: TGTGCCAGCAGCCTAAACTTTGGGACAGGGGGCTCACCCCTCCACTTT
CDR3aa: CASSLNFGTGGSPLHF

v_gene: TRBV7-7
j_gene: TRBJ1-1
d_gene: -
abundance: -
CDR3nt: TGTGCCAGCAGTCCCTATCCTCGGGGAGGGAACACTGAAGCTTTCTTT
CDR3aa: CASSPYPRGGNTEAFF

v_gene: TRBV19
j_gene: TRBJ1-5
d_gene: TRBD1
abundance: few
CDR3nt: TGTGCCAGTAGTATTGCCCCTGACAGGGTACGGCCCCAGCATTTT
CDR3aa: CASSIAPDRVRPQHF

v_gene: TRBV3-1/TRBV3-2
j_gene: TRBJ1-6
d_gene: -
abundance: once
CDR3nt: TGTGCCAGCAGCCTAAAGGCCAAATCCCCCCTCCACTTT
CDR3aa: CASSLKAKSPLHF

v_gene: TRBV6-5
j_gene: TRBJ1-4
d_gene: -
abundance: -
CDR3nt: TGTGCCAGCAGCCCCCGGCCCGGGGTGGCTGAAAAACTGTTTTTT
CDR3aa: CASSPRPGVAEKLFF

v_gene: TRBV5-1
j_gene: TRBJ2-7
d_gene: TRBD1
abundance: once
CDR3nt: TGCGCCAGCAGCTGGCGACAGGGTGGTGACGAGCAGTACTTC
CDR3aa: CASSWRQGGDEQYF

v_gene: TRBV6-5
j_gene: TRBJ2-1
d_gene: -
abundance: -
CDR3nt: TGTGCCAGCAGTTCCCCGAAGGGGGGGCGTTTCAATGAGCAGTTCTTC
CDR3aa: CASSSPKGGRFNEQFF